This T cell receptor beta chain originates from a study of blood T cell repertoires in COVID-19. In the study overall: Italy, Spain and the United States were the sources of the convalescent and acute COVID-19 samples. T cells, B-cell-depleted T cells, or PBMCs supplied cDNA or gDNA.

With 5 bases removed from V and 12 bases from J, the gap between germline ends came to 17 bases. The CDR3 spans 13 residues. Measured with immunoSEQ multiplex PCR; TCRdb has only the in-frame clones, and not every one. The data contain tens of thousands of clones, 80% of them singletons. Sequenced sample: peripheral blood. This sequence was found in a woman of 80 years or more with acute or convalescent COVID-19. This chain joins TRBV12-3 or TRBV12-4 and TRBJ1-3; the D gene is possibly TRBD1 (5 bases). DNA of the CDR3: TGTGCCAGCAGTCCCCTGGAGGGGACGATCATATATTTT. Residues: CASSPLEGTIIYF.